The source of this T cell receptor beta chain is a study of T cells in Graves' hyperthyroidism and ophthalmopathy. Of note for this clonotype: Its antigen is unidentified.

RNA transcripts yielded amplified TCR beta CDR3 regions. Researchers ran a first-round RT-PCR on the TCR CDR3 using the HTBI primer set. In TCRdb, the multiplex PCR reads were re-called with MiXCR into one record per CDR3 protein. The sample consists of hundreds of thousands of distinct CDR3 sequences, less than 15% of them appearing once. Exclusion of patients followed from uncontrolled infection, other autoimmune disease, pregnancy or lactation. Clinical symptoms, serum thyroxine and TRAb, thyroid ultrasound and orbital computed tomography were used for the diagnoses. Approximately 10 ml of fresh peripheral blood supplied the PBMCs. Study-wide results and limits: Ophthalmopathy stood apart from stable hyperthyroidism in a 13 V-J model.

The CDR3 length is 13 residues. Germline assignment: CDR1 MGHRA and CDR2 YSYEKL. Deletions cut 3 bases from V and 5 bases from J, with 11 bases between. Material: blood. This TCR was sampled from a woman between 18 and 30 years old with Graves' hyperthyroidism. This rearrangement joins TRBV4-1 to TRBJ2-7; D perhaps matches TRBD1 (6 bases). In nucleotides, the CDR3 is TGCGCCAGCAGCCACCAGGGGATCAACGAGCAGTACTTC. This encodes CASSHQGINEQYF.